The clone carrying this TCR beta chain was recorded many times. Its antigen is not known. The CDR3 length is 13 residues. From germline, CDR1 is SGHAT and CDR2 FQNNGV. Trimming took 1 base from V and 2 from J, leaving 5 bases between them. The investigators amplified TCR beta CDR3 regions from RNA transcripts. HTBI primers drove first-round RT-PCR of the TCR CDR3. Using its own MiXCR run on the multiplex PCR reads, TCRdb lists one record per CDR3 protein. Among over 700,000 distinct CDR3 sequences listed, roughly a sixth were seen once. The record originates from a study of T cells in Graves' hyperthyroidism and ophthalmopathy. Overall study context: At the time of initial diagnosis and before any treatment, peripheral blood was collected. Study-wide results and limits: Before onset, by a median of around 6.4 months, the model predicted ophthalmopathy. Classification by a 13 V-J model distinguished ophthalmopathy from stable hyperthyroidism.

This rearrangement joins TRBV11-2 to TRBJ1-1; D gene unclear. This clonotype was sampled from a woman in her 50s with Graves' hyperthyroidism that later progressed to Graves' ophthalmopathy. Sequenced: blood. CDR3 in DNA: TGTGCCAGCAGCTTAGGGGAAAACACTGAAGCTTTCTTT. The encoded protein is CASSLGENTEAFF.